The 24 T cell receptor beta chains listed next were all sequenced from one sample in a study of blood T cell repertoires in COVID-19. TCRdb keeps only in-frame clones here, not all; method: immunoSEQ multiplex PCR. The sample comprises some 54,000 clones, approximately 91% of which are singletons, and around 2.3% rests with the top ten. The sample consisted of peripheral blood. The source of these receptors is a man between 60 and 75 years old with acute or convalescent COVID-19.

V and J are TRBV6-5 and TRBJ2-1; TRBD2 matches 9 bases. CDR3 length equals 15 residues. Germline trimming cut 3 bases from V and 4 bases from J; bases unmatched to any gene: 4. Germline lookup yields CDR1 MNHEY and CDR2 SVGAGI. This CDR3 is CASSYNSGSYNEQFF. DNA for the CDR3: TGTGCCAGCAGTTATAATAGCGGGAGTTACAATGAGCAGTTCTTC.

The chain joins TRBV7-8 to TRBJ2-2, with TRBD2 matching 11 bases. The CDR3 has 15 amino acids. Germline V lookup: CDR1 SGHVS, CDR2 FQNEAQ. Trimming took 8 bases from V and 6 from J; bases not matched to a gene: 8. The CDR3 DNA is TGTGCCAGCGACACTCTTAGCGGGAGGGCCGGGGAGCTGTTTTTT. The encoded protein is CASDTLSGRAGELFF.

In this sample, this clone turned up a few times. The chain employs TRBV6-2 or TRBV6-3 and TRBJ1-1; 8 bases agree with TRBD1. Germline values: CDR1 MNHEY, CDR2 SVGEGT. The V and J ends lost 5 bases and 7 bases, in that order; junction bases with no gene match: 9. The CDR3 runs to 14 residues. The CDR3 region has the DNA TGTGCCAGCAGTGAGACAGGGGCGAAGGGTGAAGCTTTCTTT. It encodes CASSETGAKGEAFF.

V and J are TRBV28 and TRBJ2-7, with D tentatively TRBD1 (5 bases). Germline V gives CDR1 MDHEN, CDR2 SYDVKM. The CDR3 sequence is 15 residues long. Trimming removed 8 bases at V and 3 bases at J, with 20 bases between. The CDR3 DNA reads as TGTGCCAGCGGCCCGACAGACCCGGCGTTCTACGAGCAGTACTTC. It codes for CASGPTDPAFYEQYF.

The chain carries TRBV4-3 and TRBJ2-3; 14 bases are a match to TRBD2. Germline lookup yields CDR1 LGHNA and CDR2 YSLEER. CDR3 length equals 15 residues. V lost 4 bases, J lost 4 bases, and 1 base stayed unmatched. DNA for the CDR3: TGCGCCAGCAGCCGGACTAGCGGGAGGTCAGATACGCAGTATTTT. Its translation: CASSRTSGRSDTQYF.

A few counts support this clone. This chain's CDR3 is CAISEQENGNTIYF. Here the CDR3 DNA reads TGTGCCATCAGTGAGCAGGAAAATGGAAACACCATATATTTT. The chain couples TRBV10-3 to TRBJ1-3; D gene unclear. Per germline, CDR1 ENHRY and CDR2 SYGVKD. The CDR3 has 14 residues. V was shortened by 2 bases and J by 3 bases, with 8 bases between the two germline ends.

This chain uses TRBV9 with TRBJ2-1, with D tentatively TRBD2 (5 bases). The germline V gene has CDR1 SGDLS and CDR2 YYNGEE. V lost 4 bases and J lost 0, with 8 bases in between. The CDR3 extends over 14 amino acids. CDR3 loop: CASSRTDSYNEQFF. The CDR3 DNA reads TGTGCCAGCAGCCGGACTGACTCCTACAATGAGCAGTTCTTC.

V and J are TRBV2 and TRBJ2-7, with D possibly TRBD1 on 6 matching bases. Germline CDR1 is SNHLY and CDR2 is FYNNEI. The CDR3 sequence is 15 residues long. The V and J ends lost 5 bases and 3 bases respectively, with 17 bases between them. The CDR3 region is CASSSRGSDVYEQYF. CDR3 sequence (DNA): TGTGCCAGCAGTTCAAGGGGGTCTGATGTCTACGAGCAGTACTTC.

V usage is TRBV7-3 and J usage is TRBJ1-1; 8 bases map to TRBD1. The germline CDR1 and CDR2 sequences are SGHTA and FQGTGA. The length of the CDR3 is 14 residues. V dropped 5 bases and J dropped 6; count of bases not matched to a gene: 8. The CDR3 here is CASSTRGREAEAFF. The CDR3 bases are TGTGCCAGCAGCACCAGGGGGCGAGAGGCTGAAGCTTTCTTT. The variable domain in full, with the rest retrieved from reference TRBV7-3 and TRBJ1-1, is GAGVSQTPSNKVTEKGKYVELRCDPISGHTALYWYRQSLGQGPEFLIYFQGTGAADDSGLPNDRFFAVRPEGSVSTLKIQRTERGDSAVYLCASSTRGREAEAFFGQGTRLTVV.

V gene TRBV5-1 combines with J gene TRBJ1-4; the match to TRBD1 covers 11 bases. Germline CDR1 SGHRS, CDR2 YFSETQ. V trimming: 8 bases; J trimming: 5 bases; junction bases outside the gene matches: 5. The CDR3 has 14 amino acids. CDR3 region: CARVGQGDNEKLFF. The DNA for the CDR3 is TGCGCCAGAGTGGGACAGGGGGACAATGAAAAACTGTTTTTT.

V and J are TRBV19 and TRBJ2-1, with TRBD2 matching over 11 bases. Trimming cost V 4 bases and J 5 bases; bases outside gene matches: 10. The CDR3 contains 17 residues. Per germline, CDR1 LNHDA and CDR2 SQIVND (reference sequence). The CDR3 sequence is CASSKGLAGGWDNEQFF. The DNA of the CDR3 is TGTGCCAGTAGTAAGGGCCTAGCGGGAGGATGGGACAATGAGCAGTTCTTC.

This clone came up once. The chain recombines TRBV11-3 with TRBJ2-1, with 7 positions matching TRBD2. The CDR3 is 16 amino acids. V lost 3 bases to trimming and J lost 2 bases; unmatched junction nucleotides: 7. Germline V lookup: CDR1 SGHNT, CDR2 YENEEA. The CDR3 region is CASSFQRDPTYNEQFF. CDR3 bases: TGTGCCAGCAGCTTTCAGCGGGACCCTACCTACAATGAGCAGTTCTTC.

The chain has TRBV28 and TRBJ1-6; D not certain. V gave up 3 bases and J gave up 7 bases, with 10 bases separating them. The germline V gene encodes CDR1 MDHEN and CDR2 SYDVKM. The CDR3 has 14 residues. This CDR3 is CASSLVIENSPLHF. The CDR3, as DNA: TGTGCCAGCAGTTTGGTAATAGAAAATTCACCCCTCCACTTT. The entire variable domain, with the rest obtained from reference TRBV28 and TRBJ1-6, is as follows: DVKVTQSSRYLVKRTGEKVFLECVQDMDHENMFWYRQDPGLGLRLIYFSYDVKMKEKGDIPEGYSVSREKKERFSLILESASTNQTSMYLCASSLVIENSPLHFGNGTRLTVT.

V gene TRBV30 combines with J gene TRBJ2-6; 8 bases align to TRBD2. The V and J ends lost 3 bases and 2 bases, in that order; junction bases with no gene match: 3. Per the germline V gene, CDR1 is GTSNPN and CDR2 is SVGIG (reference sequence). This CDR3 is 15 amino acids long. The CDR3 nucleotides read TGTGCCTGGAGGGGAGCGGGAGCTGGGGCCAACGTCCTGACTTTC. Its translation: CAWRGAGAGANVLTF.

The CDR3 reads CASSIQGQPQHF. The CDR3 coding sequence is TGTGCCAGTAGTATCCAGGGGCAGCCCCAGCATTTT. The chain links TRBV19 to TRBJ1-5, with D maybe TRBD1 (6 bases). The CDR3 is 12 amino acids. The germline V gene has CDR1 LNHDA and CDR2 SQIVND (reference sequence). With 3 bases removed from V and 7 bases from J, the gap between germline ends came to 7 bases.

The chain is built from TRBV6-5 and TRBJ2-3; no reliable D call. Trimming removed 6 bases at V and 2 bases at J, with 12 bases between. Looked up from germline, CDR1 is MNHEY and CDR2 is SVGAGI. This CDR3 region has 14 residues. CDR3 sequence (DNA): TGTGCCAGCAGCGACTCTCCCTCCACAGATACGCAGTATTTT. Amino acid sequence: CASSDSPSTDTQYF.

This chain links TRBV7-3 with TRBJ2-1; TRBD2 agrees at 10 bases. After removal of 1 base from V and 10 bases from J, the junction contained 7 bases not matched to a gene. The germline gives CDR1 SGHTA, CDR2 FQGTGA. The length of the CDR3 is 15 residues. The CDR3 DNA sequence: TGTGCCAGCAGCTTAAAGCTAGCGGGAGAAAACGAGCAGTTCTTC. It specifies CASSLKLAGENEQFF.

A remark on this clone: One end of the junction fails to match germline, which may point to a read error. Here the CDR3 reads CASSRSGTGGSDNSPLHF. The CDR3 DNA sequence: TGTGCCAGCTCCCGATCCGGGACAGGGGGCTCCGATAATTCACCCCTCCACTTT. This chain links TRBV18 with TRBJ1-6, with 12 bases fitting TRBD1. Germline V gene sequence: CDR1 KGHSH, CDR2 LQKENI. The CDR3 is made up of 18 amino acids.

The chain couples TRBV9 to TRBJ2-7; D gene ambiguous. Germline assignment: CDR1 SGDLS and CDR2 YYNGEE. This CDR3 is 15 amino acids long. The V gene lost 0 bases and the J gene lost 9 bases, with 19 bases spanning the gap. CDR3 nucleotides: TGTGCCAGCAGCGTAGGGGCAGGCGAAGTTATGGTGCAGTACTTC. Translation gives CASSVGAGEVMVQYF.

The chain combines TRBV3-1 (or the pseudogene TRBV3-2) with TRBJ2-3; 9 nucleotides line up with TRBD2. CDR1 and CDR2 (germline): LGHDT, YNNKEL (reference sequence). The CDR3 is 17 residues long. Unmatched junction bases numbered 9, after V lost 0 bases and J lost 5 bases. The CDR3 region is CASSQDSVAGELDTQYF. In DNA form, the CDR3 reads TGTGCCAGCAGCCAAGATTCGGTAGCGGGAGAATTAGATACGCAGTATTTT.

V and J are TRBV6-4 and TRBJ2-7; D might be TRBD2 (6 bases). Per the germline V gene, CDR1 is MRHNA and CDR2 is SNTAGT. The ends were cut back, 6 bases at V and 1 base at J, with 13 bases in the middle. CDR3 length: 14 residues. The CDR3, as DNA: TGTGCCAGCAGACCCTCGGGAGATTCCTACGAGCAGTACTTC. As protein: CASRPSGDSYEQYF.

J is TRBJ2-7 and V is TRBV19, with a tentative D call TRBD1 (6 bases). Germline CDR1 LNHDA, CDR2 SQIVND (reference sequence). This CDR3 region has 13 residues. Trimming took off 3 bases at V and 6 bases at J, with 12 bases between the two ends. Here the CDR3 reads CASSMGVGGEQYF. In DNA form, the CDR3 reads TGTGCCAGTAGTATGGGGGTAGGGGGCGAGCAGTACTTC. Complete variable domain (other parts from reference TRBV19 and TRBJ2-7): DGGITQSPKYLFRKEGQNVTLSCEQNLNHDAMYWYRQDPGQGLRLIYYSQIVNDFQKGDIAEGYSVSREKKESFPLTVTSAQKNPTAFYLCASSMGVGGEQYFGPGTRLTVT.

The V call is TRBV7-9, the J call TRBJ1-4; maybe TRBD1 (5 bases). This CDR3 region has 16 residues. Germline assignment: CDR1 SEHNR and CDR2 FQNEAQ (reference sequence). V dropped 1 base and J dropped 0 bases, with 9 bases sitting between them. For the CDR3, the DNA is TGTGCCAGCAGCTTAGAAGGGGTGGCAACTAATGAAAAACTGTTTTTT. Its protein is CASSLEGVATNEKLFF.

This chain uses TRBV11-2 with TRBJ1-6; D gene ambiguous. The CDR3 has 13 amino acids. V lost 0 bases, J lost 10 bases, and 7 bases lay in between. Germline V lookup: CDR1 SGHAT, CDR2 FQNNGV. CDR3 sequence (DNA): TGTGCCAGCAGCTTAGAGGTCGAGTCACCCCTCCACTTT. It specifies CASSLEVESPLHF.